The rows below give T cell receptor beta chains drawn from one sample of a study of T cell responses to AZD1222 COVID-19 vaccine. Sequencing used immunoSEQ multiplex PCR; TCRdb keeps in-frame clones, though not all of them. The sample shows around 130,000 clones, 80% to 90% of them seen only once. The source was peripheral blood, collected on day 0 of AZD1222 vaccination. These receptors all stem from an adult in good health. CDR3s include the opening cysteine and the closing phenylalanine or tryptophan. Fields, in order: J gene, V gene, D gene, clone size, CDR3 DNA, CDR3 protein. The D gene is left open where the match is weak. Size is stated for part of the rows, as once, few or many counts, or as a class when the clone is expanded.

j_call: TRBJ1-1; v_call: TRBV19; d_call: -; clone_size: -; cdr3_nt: TGTGCCAGTAGTGAGGGGGGAAACACTGAAGCTTTCTTT; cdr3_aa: CASSEGGNTEAFF
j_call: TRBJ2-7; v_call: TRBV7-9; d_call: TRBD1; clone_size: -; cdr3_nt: TGTGCCAGCAGCTTACGACAGGGGGGTGGCTACGAGCAGTACTTC; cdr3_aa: CASSLRQGGGYEQYF
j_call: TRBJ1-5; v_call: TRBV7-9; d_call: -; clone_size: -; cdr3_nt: TGTGCCAGCAGCTTGTCAGAAAATCAGCCCCAGCATTTT; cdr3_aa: CASSLSENQPQHF
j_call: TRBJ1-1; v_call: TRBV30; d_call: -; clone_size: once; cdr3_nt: TGTGCCGGGGGGGAGAACACTGAAGCTTTCTTT; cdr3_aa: CAGGENTEAFF
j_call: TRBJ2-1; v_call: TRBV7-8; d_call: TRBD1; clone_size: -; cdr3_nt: TGTGCCAGCAGCGAGGACAGGGGGGGCTACAATGAGCAGTTCTTC; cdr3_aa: CASSEDRGGYNEQFF
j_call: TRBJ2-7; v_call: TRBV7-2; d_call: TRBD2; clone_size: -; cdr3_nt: TGTGCCAGCAGCTTATCAACCGGGACTAGGAACGAGCAGTACTTC; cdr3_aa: CASSLSTGTRNEQYF
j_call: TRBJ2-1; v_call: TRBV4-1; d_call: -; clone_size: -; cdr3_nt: TGCGCCAGCAGCGGCGAGAGGGTGGGCTACAATGAGCAGTTCTTC; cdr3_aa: CASSGERVGYNEQFF
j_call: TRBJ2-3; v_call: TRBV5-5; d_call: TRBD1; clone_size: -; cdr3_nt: TGTGCCAGCACCCTGACAGGGGGCAGGAGCACAGATACGCAGTATTTT; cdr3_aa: CASTLTGGRSTDTQYF
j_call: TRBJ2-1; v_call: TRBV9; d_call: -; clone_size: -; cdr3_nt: TGTGCCAGCAGCGTAGACCCCTTGGGAAGCGGGCCTCTGGGTGAGCAGTTCTTC; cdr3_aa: CASSVDPLGSGPLGEQFF
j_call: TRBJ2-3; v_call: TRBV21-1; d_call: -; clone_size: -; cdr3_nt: TGTGCCAGCAGCATCTTTGGGATCACAGATACGCAGTATTTT; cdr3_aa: CASSIFGITDTQYF
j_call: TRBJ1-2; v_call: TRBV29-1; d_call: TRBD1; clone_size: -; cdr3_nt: TGCAGCGTGGGACAGGGGAACTATGGCTACACCTTC; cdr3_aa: CSVGQGNYGYTF
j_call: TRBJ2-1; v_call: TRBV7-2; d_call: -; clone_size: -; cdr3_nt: TGTGCCAGCAGCTTTCTCTTCGCCAGTGAGCAGTTCTTC; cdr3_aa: CASSFLFASEQFF
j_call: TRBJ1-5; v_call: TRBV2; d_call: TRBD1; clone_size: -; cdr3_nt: TGTGCCAGCAGTGCACAGGGGGCGCGGCAGCCCCAGCATTTT; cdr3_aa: CASSAQGARQPQHF
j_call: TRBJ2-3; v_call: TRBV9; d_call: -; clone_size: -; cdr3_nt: TGTGCCAGCAGCGTCATGGGAGATACGCAGTATTTT; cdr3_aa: CASSVMGDTQYF
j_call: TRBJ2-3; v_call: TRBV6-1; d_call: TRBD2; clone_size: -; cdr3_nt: TGTGCCAGCAGTGACCCGGGACTAGGGACAGATACGCAGTATTTT; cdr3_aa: CASSDPGLGTDTQYF
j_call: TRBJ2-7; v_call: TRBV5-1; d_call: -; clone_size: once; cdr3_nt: TGCGCCAGCAACCTGGGACTTGGGGCCTACGAGCAGTACTTC; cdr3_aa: CASNLGLGAYEQYF
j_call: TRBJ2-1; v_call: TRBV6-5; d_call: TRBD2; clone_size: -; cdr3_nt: TGTGCCAGCAGTTACGCTGGCGGGGGGGCTCGCGGGGAGCAGTTCTTC; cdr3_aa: CASSYAGGGARGEQFF
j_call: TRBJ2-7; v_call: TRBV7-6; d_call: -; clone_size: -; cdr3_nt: TGTGCCAGCAGCTTAGTCGCGGATCCCGACTCCGGGGAGCAGTACTTC; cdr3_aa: CASSLVADPDSGEQYF